This T cell receptor beta chain was obtained from a study of blood T cell repertoires in COVID-19. Sequencing was performed with immunoSEQ multiplex PCR; in TCRdb, only in-frame clones are kept and a portion is missing. This table holds around 300,000 clones, roughly 90% found once. Germline assignment: CDR1 SEHNR and CDR2 FQNEAQ (reference sequence). The CDR3 spans 14 residues. Trimming stripped 10 bases from V and 4 bases from J, with 17 bases between. Sequencing input: peripheral blood. The V gene is TRBV7-9, the J gene TRBJ1-5, with D possibly matching TRBD1 (6 bases). This sequence was found in a man between 18 and 29 years old with active or convalescent COVID-19. CDR3 sequence: CATQGGTYNQPQHF. DNA for the CDR3: TGTGCCACCCAGGGTGGGACATATAATCAGCCCCAGCATTTT.